This paragraph covers one T cell receptor beta chain sequence. The target antigen is unknown. Deletions cut 3 bases from V and 2 bases from J, with 23 bases between. The germline V gene has CDR1 SGHNT and CDR2 YYREEE (reference sequence). The CDR3 covers 18 residues. The authors split each subset's genomic DNA evenly across several immunoSEQ plates. Generated by immunoSEQ multiplex PCR, the TCRdb table keeps only in-frame clones and is missing some. The sample has about 1 million clones; 75% to 85% are singletons. This entry belongs to a study of shared clonotypes between healthy human individuals. Findings and caveats of the study: Among non-shared clonotypes, generation probabilities were lower than among those shared by all four donors. Rarefaction indicated that sorted-subset sequencing remained incomplete although depth was large. Sharing across a handful of donors was seen in 4.5% to 6.5% of naive CD4 clonotypes.

The chain has TRBV5-4 and TRBJ1-2; maybe TRBD1 (5 bases). Sequencing was done on a sample of memory CD4+ T cells from PBMCs. Regarding subset: CD45RA-negative fraction. The clonotype was recovered from a young man in good health. Some clones in this sample may be carry-over from other donors' samples. CDR3 loop: CASSSKFGATSANYGYTF. DNA of the CDR3: TGTGCCAGCAGCTCCAAGTTCGGGGCCACTTCGGCAAACTATGGCTACACCTTC.